This T cell receptor beta chain comes out of a study of blood T cells in healthy people across ages. With a J-beta primer mix and a sample-barcoded 5' primer, a second PCR ran about 7 to 12 cycles. TCRdb reprocessed the 5' RACE reads with MiXCR, giving one entry per CDR3 protein. The sample contains roughly 1.4 million distinct CDR3 sequences, around 55% of which appear only once. From germline, CDR1 is SGHAT and CDR2 FQNNGV. This CDR3 comprises 14 residues. A note on this clonotype: A read error may produce the germline difference seen at one junction end.

Sequences were obtained from blood. The rearrangement links TRBV11-2 to TRBJ2-5; 8 nucleotides match TRBD1. The J call is in doubt because the DNA end fits TRBJ2-7 better. This sequence was found in a man aged 18 to 30 in good health. CDR3 DNA: TGTGCCAGCGGCTTACAGGGGGAAAGAGACGAGCAGTACTTC. This codes for CASGLQGERDEQYF.